These 30 T cell receptor beta chains were sequenced from one sample in a study of cytomegalovirus exposure and HLA in healthy donors (dated by TCRdb to between 2016 and 2019). Library preparation employed the immunoSEQ multiplex PCR assay. The immuneACCESS repertoire file appears here via TCRdb, limited to in-frame rearrangements. These files lack a portion of the clones; in checked studies, under half of the deficit traces to unresolved V genes, and the cause of the others is not known. The sample table holds some 170,000 clones, of which roughly 91% were seen once. The ten largest clones add up to around 4.4% of the sample. Sequencing was done on a sample of PBMCs. Receptors were obtained from a man aged 18 to 30 in good health and CMV-seropositive.

The gene calls are TRBV19 and TRBJ1-5; TRBD1 might be the D (6 bases). Per germline, CDR1 LNHDA and CDR2 SQIVND (reference sequence). The CDR3 has 15 residues. V lost 5 bases and J lost 2, with 13 bases in between. The CDR3 DNA follows: TGTGCCAGTAGTCCCGACGCAGGGGGCAATCAGCCCCAGCATTTT. It codes for CASSPDAGGNQPQHF.

The chain is built from TRBV9 and TRBJ2-3; 8 bases agree with TRBD1. Germline CDR1 and CDR2: SGDLS and YYNGEE. J gave up 1 base and V 0 bases, and 1 base lay outside the gene matches. The CDR3 contains 15 residues. The CDR3 nucleotides are TGTGCCAGCAGCGTAGCAGGGGGCGGCACAGATACGCAGTATTTT. This gives the protein CASSVAGGGTDTQYF.

V usage is TRBV11-2 and J usage is TRBJ2-5; D is possibly TRBD2 (5 bases). CDR1 SGHAT and CDR2 FQNNGV come from the germline V gene. The V gene lost 4 bases and the J gene lost 6 bases, with 15 bases spanning the gap. This CDR3 spans 14 amino acids. The CDR3 protein is CASSWETSVQTQYF. As DNA, the CDR3 is TGTGCCAGCAGCTGGGAAACTAGTGTACAGACCCAGTACTTC.

The V gene is TRBV5-6, the J gene TRBJ2-7, with 12 bases aligning to TRBD2. Germline V gene data show CDR1 as SGHDT and CDR2 as YYEEEE. The CDR3 runs 15 residues. Trimming cost V 4 bases and J 2 bases; bases outside gene matches: 4. CDR3 region: CASSILAGGPYEQYF. CDR3 in DNA: TGTGCCAGCAGCATCCTAGCGGGGGGGCCCTACGAGCAGTACTTC.

This clone appeared a few times. The V call is TRBV10-3, the J call TRBJ1-2; D uncertain. Germline CDR1 and CDR2: ENHRY and SYGVKD. V lost 3 bases, J lost 7 bases, and 15 bases lay in between. The CDR3 has 14 residues. The chain's CDR3 is CAISENREASGYTF. The CDR3 DNA reads TGTGCCATCAGTGAAAATCGAGAGGCGAGTGGCTACACCTTC.

V gene TRBV11-2 combines with J gene TRBJ2-2; D remains ambiguous. Trimming removed 1 base at V and 0 bases at J, with 6 bases between. In germline, CDR1 is SGHAT, CDR2 FQNNGV. The CDR3 extends over 15 amino acids. Here the CDR3 DNA reads TGTGCCAGCAGCTTAGTAGATGCGAACACCGGGGAGCTGTTTTTT. Amino acid sequence: CASSLVDANTGELFF.

The rearrangement uses TRBV7-9 and TRBJ2-5, with TRBD2 identical over 8 bases. CDR1 is SEHNR, CDR2 FQNEAQ, per germline (reference sequence). Trimming at V came to 3 bases and at J to 4 bases, leaving 10 bases not matched to a gene. This CDR3 has 16 amino acids. The CDR3 DNA reads as TGTGCCAGCAGCTTGACGACGGGAGGGCCGAGAGAGACCCAGTACTTC. It is translated as CASSLTTGGPRETQYF. Full variable domain (missing parts from reference TRBV7-9 and TRBJ2-5): DTGVSQNPRHKITKRGQNVTFRCDPISEHNRLYWYRQTLGQGPEFLTYFQNEAQLEKSRLLSDRFSAERPKGSFSTLEIQRTEQGDSAMYLCASSLTTGGPRETQYFGPGTRLLVL.

The chain is built from TRBV27 and TRBJ2-7, with 16 positions matching TRBD2. V trimming: 5 bases; J trimming: 5 bases; junction bases outside the gene matches: 6. CDR3 length equals 16 residues. Germline V gene data show CDR1 as MNHEY and CDR2 as SMNVEV (reference sequence). The DNA of the CDR3 is TGTGCCAGCAGTCCGGGACTAGCGGGAGGGCTCCACGAGCAGTACTTC. It is translated as CASSPGLAGGLHEQYF.

The chain has TRBV6-5 and TRBJ2-1; D is undetermined. CDR3 length equals 16 residues. Germline CDR1 reads MNHEY; CDR2 reads SVGAGI. V shed 1 base and J shed 0 bases, with 10 bases lying between them. Here the CDR3 DNA reads TGTGCCAGCAGTTACTGGGCTACGAGCTCCTACAATGAGCAGTTCTTC. Its protein is CASSYWATSSYNEQFF.

The rearrangement links TRBV9 to TRBJ2-5; TRBD2 agrees at 8 bases. From germline, CDR1 is SGDLS and CDR2 YYNGEE. V lost 2 bases to trimming and J lost 5 bases; unmatched junction nucleotides: 5. CDR3 length: 14 residues. DNA of the CDR3: TGTGCCAGCAGCGTTCGGGGGGGGTATGAGACCCAGTACTTC. This translates into CASSVRGGYETQYF.

The V call is TRBV19, the J call TRBJ2-7, with 10 nucleotides matching TRBD1. CDR3 size: 16 residues. After removal of 1 base from V and 4 bases from J, the junction contained 7 bases not matched to a gene. Germline CDR1 reads LNHDA; CDR2 reads SQIVND (reference sequence). This chain's CDR3 is CASSIGPGQGIYEQYF. The CDR3 nucleotides are TGTGCCAGTAGTATAGGCCCGGGACAGGGGATATACGAGCAGTACTTC.

This clone was counted only a few times. The J gene is TRBJ2-1, the V gene TRBV9, with D tentatively TRBD1 (6 bases). Trimming removed 3 bases from V and 0 bases from J, with 28 bases in between. This CDR3 is 21 amino acids long. Germline CDR1 SGDLS, CDR2 YYNGEE. DNA of the CDR3: TGTGCCAGCAGCGCCCGCACAAACAGGGCTTGGCGCATCAGCTCCTACAATGAGCAGTTCTTC. Residues: CASSARTNRAWRISSYNEQFF.

The chain couples TRBV14 to TRBJ2-3; tentatively, D is TRBD2 (5 bases). Germline V CDR1 and CDR2: SGHDN, FVKESK. V shed 3 bases and J shed 0 bases, with 10 bases lying between them. The length of the CDR3 is 15 residues. This CDR3 is CASSQWSGSTDTQYF. The CDR3 DNA follows: TGTGCCAGCAGCCAGTGGAGCGGTAGCACAGATACGCAGTATTTT.

As concerns this clone: Other nucleotide sequences from this sample produce the same CDR3. The chain is built from TRBV5-1 and TRBJ2-1, with D possibly matching TRBD2 (5 bases). V was shortened by 0 bases and J by 0 bases, with 7 bases between the two germline ends. Germline CDR1 reads SGHRS; CDR2 reads YFSETQ. The CDR3 runs 15 residues. The CDR3 reads CASSLDGSSYNEQFF. CDR3 nucleotide sequence: TGCGCCAGCAGCTTGGATGGGAGCTCCTACAATGAGCAGTTCTTC.

This clone was observed a few times. This chain joins TRBV28 and TRBJ1-2; D gene ambiguous. V gave up 1 base and J gave up 6 bases, with 9 bases separating them. Germline V CDR1 and CDR2: MDHEN, SYDVKM. This CDR3 spans 13 amino acids. Written as DNA, the CDR3 is TGTGCCAGCAGTTTATTGGGAGCGCATGGCTACACCTTC. Amino acid sequence: CASSLLGAHGYTF.

The chain links TRBV7-6 to TRBJ1-6; D unresolved. Between the trimmed V and J ends, which lost 3 bases and 3 bases, there was a span of 9 bases. Looked up from germline, CDR1 is SGHVS and CDR2 is FNYEAQ. The length of the CDR3 is 15 residues. This CDR3 is CASSLHTDYNSPLHF. The CDR3 DNA reads as TGTGCCAGCAGCTTGCACACAGACTATAATTCACCCCTCCACTTT.

This chain joins TRBV25-1 and TRBJ2-2, with TRBD1 matching 7 bases. The germline V gene encodes CDR1 MGHDK and CDR2 SYGVNS. CDR3 length equals 15 residues. The V segment lost 3 bases and the J segment 4 bases; nucleotides outside the gene matches: 5. The CDR3, as DNA: TGTGCCAGCAGTGAGGGACAGACAACCACCGGGGAGCTGTTTTTT. The encoded protein is CASSEGQTTTGELFF.

The rearrangement uses TRBV15 and TRBJ2-6; D possibly corresponds to TRBD1 (6 bases). This CDR3 is 19 amino acids long. Trimming cost V 0 bases and J 0 bases, with 15 bases left between them. Looked up from germline, CDR1 is LNHNV and CDR2 is YYDKDF (reference sequence). The CDR3 sequence: CATSRDQGLGYSGANVLTF. CDR3 nucleotides: TGTGCCACCAGCAGAGATCAGGGGCTGGGTTACTCTGGGGCCAACGTCCTGACTTTC.

The chain combines TRBV20-1 with TRBJ2-5; D remains ambiguous. Germline CDR1 DFQATT, CDR2 SNEGSKA (reference sequence). The CDR3 covers 11 residues. With 4 bases removed from V and 4 bases from J, the gap between germline ends came to 7 bases. This chain's CDR3 is CSATPGETQYF. CDR3 coding DNA: TGCAGTGCTACCCCCGGAGAGACCCAGTACTTC.

The CDR3 here is CASSLARQTPRNEQFF. The CDR3 nucleotides read TGTGCCAGCAGCTTGGCCCGACAGACCCCTCGCAATGAGCAGTTCTTC. This chain connects TRBV5-5 to TRBJ2-1; D may be TRBD1 (5 bases). CDR3 length: 16 residues. CDR1 and CDR2 from the germline V gene are SGHKS and YYEKEE (reference sequence). V was shortened by 0 bases and J by 6 bases, with 16 bases between the two germline ends.

The chain couples TRBV20-1 to TRBJ1-2; TRBD1 aligns across 7 bases. The trim removed 5 bases at V and 5 bases at J, leaving 2 bases unmatched. The V gene's germline CDR1 is DFQATT and CDR2 SNEGSKA (reference sequence). This CDR3 has 11 residues. The CDR3 sequence is CSAQQGYGYTF. CDR3 DNA sequence: TGCAGTGCTCAACAGGGGTATGGCTACACCTTC.

This chain uses TRBV5-1 with TRBJ2-1, with unresolved D. Germline lookup yields CDR1 SGHRS and CDR2 YFSETQ. V dropped 0 bases and J dropped 2 bases, with 9 bases sitting between them. The CDR3 runs to 15 residues. In nucleotides, the CDR3 is TGCGCCAGCAGCTTGGGGGCCCCGGCCTACAATGAGCAGTTCTTC. Residues: CASSLGAPAYNEQFF.

This chain joins TRBV27 and TRBJ2-3, with D possibly TRBD2 on 5 matching bases. Per the germline V gene, CDR1 is MNHEY and CDR2 is SMNVEV (reference sequence). V shed 4 bases and J shed 0 bases, with 11 bases lying between them. This CDR3 spans 15 amino acids. The CDR3 nucleotides read TGTGCCAGCAGTTACGGGATCTTTAGCACAGATACGCAGTATTTT. It encodes CASSYGIFSTDTQYF.

The chain is built from TRBV27 and TRBJ2-1, with TRBD1 matching over 7 bases. This CDR3 has 15 amino acids. CDR1 and CDR2 (germline): MNHEY, SMNVEV (reference sequence). J lost 4 bases, V lost 6 bases, and 9 bases had no gene match. CDR3 amino acids: CASSPGQLGYNEQFF. CDR3 sequence (DNA): TGTGCCAGCAGCCCGGGACAGCTAGGTTACAATGAGCAGTTCTTC.

The gene calls are TRBV5-1 and TRBJ2-1; 8 nucleotides agree with TRBD2. Germline CDR1 SGHRS, CDR2 YFSETQ. This CDR3 spans 16 amino acids. V gave up 0 bases and J gave up 4 bases; unmatched junction bases: 6. As DNA, the CDR3 is TGCGCCAGCAGCTTGGCCGGGAGGGCTCGTTACAATGAGCAGTTCTTC. This codes for CASSLAGRARYNEQFF.

A few counts support this clone. The chain is built from TRBV9 and TRBJ2-7; 9 bases line up with TRBD1. The CDR3 runs to 13 residues. Germline V gene data show CDR1 as SGDLS and CDR2 as YYNGEE. The V gene end was trimmed by 2 bases and the J gene end by 7 bases; junction bases not matched to a gene: 4. The CDR3 spells CASSVTGGGEQYF. The CDR3 DNA follows: TGTGCCAGCAGCGTTACAGGGGGCGGGGAGCAGTACTTC.

In its sample, this clone was seen once. The rearrangement uses TRBV6-1 and TRBJ1-5, with unresolved D. CDR3 length: 12 amino acids. Germline V CDR1 and CDR2: MNHNS, SASEGT. V lost 6 bases, J lost 7 bases, and 10 bases lay in between. CDR3 coding DNA: TGTGCCAGCAGAACACCCGAACAGCCCCAGCATTTT. Protein sequence: CASRTPEQPQHF.

This chain connects TRBV5-4 to TRBJ2-1, with 8 bases lining up with TRBD2. The CDR3 extends over 15 amino acids. The junction had 10 bases not matched to a gene; V was cut back by 2 bases and J by 9 bases. The germline V gene has CDR1 SGHNT and CDR2 YYREEE (reference sequence). CDR3 in amino acids: CASSLGGIGRGEQFF. CDR3 DNA sequence: TGTGCCAGCAGCTTAGGGGGTATCGGGAGGGGTGAGCAGTTCTTC.

The chain uses TRBV5-4 and TRBJ2-3; D is perhaps TRBD2 (6 bases). There are 16 residues in the CDR3. Trimming removed 0 bases from V and 1 base from J, with 12 bases in between. Germline V gene sequence: CDR1 SGHNT, CDR2 YYREEE (reference sequence). CDR3 amino acids: CASSLGFGGGTDTQYF. The DNA of the CDR3 is TGTGCCAGCAGCTTGGGGTTCGGCGGGGGCACAGATACGCAGTATTTT.

J is TRBJ2-2 and V is TRBV2; the match to TRBD2 covers 9 bases. Germline trimming cut 5 bases from V and 3 bases from J; bases unmatched to any gene: 7. CDR1 SNHLY and CDR2 FYNNEI come from the germline V gene. This CDR3 has 16 amino acids. In DNA form, the CDR3 reads TGTGCCAGCAGTCTCTTAGCGGGAGTGGACACCGGGGAGCTGTTTTTT. It translates to CASSLLAGVDTGELFF.